One T cell receptor beta chain is described in this entry. This record comes from a study of T cell changes during pregnancy in multiple sclerosis. Method: immunoSEQ multiplex PCR; TCRdb's copy keeps in-frame clones and lacks some. Of some 60,000 clones detected, about 91% appear once; the ten largest clones hold more than 1.5%. J lost 9 bases, V lost 3 bases, and 8 bases had no gene match. Germline V gene sequence: CDR1 MGHRA, CDR2 YSYEKL. This CDR3 contains 15 residues. The chain combines TRBV4-1 with TRBJ1-5; TRBD1 matches at 10 bases. This specimen was peripheral blood, taken after pregnancy. The source of this sequence is a female donor with multiple sclerosis, enrolled in a pregnancy study. The CDR3 sequence is CASSHPGQGGWPQHF. CDR3 coding DNA: TGCGCCAGCAGCCACCCTGGACAGGGGGGTTGGCCCCAGCATTTT.